This T cell receptor beta chain was observed in a study of blood T cells in healthy people across ages. A second PCR, run for roughly 7 to 12 cycles, used a sample-barcoded 5' primer plus a J-beta primer mix. TCRdb itself ran the 5' RACE reads through MiXCR, one entry per CDR3 protein. The sample holds about 1.4 million distinct CDR3 sequences, roughly 60% seen once. No fewer than 6.5 million PBMCs went into each sample. J gave up 6 bases and V 2 bases, and 3 bases lay outside the gene matches. This CDR3 has 15 residues. The germline V gene has CDR1 SGHDN and CDR2 FVKESK. The chain has TRBV14 and TRBJ1-6; 8 bases fit TRBD1. The sequenced sample was blood. This receptor was obtained from a man aged 18-30 years in good health. The CDR3 is CASSQNRGSNSPLHF. The DNA for the CDR3 is TGTGCCAGCAGCCAAAACAGGGGGAGTAATTCACCCCTCCACTTT.